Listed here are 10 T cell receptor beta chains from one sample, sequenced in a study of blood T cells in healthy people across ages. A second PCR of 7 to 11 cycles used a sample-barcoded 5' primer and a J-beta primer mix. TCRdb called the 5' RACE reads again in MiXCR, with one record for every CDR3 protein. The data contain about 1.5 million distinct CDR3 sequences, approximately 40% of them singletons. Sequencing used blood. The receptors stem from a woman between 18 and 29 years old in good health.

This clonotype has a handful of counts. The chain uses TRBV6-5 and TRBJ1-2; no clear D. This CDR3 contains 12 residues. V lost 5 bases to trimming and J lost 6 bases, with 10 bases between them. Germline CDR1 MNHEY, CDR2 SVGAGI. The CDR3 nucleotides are TGTGCCAGCAGTCGGCCTGGAGATGGCTACACCTTC. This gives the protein CASSRPGDGYTF.

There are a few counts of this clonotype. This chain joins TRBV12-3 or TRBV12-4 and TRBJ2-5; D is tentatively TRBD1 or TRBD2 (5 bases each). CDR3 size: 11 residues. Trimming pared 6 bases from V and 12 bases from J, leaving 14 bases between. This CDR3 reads CASSSPRGEYF. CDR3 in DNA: TGTGCCAGCAGCTCCCCTCGAGGGGAGTACTTC.

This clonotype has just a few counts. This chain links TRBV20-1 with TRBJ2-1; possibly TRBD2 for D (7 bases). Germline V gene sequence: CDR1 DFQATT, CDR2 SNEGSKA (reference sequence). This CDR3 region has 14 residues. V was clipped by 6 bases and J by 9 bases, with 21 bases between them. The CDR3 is CSAINQGSSGEQFF. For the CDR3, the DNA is TGCAGTGCCATCAATCAGGGGTCTAGCGGTGAGCAGTTCTTC.

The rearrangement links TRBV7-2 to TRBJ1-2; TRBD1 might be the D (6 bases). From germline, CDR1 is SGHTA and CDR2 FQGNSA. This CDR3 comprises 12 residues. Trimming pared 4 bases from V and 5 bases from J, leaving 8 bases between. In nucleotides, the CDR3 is TGTGCCAGCAGCTGGACAGAGTATGGCTACACCTTC. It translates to CASSWTEYGYTF.

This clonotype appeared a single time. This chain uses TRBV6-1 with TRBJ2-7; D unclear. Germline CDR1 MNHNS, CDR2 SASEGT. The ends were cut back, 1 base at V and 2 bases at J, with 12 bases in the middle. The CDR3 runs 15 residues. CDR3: CASSEGWVGTYEQYF. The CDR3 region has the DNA TGTGCCAGCAGTGAAGGCTGGGTAGGGACCTACGAGCAGTACTTC.

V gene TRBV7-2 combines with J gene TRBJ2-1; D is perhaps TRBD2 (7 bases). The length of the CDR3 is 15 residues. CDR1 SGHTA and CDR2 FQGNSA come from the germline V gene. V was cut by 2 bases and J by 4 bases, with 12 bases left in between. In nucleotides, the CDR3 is TGTGCCAGCAGCTTATATGAGGGGGGGTACAATGAGCAGTTCTTC. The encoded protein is CASSLYEGGYNEQFF.

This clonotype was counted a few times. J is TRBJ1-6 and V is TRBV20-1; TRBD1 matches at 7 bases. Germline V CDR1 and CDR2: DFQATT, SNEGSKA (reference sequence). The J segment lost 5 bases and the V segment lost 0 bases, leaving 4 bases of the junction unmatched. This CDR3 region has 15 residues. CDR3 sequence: CSARDGTVHNSPLHF. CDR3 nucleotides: TGCAGTGCTAGAGATGGGACAGTTCATAATTCACCCCTCCACTTT.

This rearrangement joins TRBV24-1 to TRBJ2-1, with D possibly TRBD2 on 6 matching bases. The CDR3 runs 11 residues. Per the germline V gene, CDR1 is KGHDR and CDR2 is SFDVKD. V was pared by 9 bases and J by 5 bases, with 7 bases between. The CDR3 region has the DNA TGTGCCACCGGGGAGGACAATGAGCAGTTCTTC. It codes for CATGEDNEQFF.

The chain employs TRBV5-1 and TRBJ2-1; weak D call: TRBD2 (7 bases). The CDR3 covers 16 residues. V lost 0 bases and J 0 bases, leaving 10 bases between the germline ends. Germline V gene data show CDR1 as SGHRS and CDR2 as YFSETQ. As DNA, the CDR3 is TGCGCCAGCAGCTTGGTGGGGGGGCACTCCTACAATGAGCAGTTCTTC. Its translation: CASSLVGGHSYNEQFF. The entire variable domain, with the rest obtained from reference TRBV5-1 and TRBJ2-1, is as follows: KAGVTQTPRYLIKTRGQQVTLSCSPISGHRSVSWYQQTPGQGLQFLFEYFSETQRNKGNFPGRFSGRQFSNSRSEMNVSTLELGDSALYLCASSLVGGHSYNEQFFGPGTRLTVL.

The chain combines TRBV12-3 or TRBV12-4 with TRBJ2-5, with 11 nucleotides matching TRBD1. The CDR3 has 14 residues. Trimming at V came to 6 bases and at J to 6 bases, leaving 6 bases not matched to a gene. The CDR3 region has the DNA TGTGCCAGCAGCCAGGGACAGGGGGAGAAGACCCAGTACTTC. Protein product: CASSQGQGEKTQYF.